The present T cell receptor (beta chain) was sequenced within a study of naive and memory T cell subsets. Trimming stripped 3 bases from V and 2 bases from J, with 15 bases between. The CDR3 length is 16 residues. This clonotype occurred a few times. The antigen is not known. The beta constant-region primer was an equimolar mix of two oligonucleotides covering TRBC1 and TRBC2. The ligated cDNA underwent four PCR rounds using SP2 and nested alpha and beta constant-region primers. A 12-nucleotide UMI and the SP2 primer were added to the cDNA 3' end by oligonucleotide ligation. TCRdb recomputed calls from the UMI-ligation and nested PCR reads with MiXCR, one row per CDR3 protein. In the table there are under 150,000 distinct CDR3 sequences, more than 15% of which are singletons. Study findings and constraints: Possibly reflecting memory cells re-expressing CD45RA, a few larger clonotypes occurred in naive repertoires, especially CD8. Between naive and memory subsets, TCR abundance power law exponents differed. Over 90% of naive TCR sequences appeared only once after error correction, unlike memory subsets. Diversity fell and Gini index rose from naive through CM, EM, EMRA.

This chain connects TRBV12-3 or TRBV12-4 to TRBJ2-3; D possibly corresponds to TRBD2 (6 bases). What was sequenced was naive CD8+ T cells from blood. This sequence originates from a human donor in good health. CDR3 DNA: TGTGCCAGCAGTTTCGAGGAGGGCCGGGACACAGATACGCAGTATTTT. This gives the protein CASSFEEGRDTDTQYF.